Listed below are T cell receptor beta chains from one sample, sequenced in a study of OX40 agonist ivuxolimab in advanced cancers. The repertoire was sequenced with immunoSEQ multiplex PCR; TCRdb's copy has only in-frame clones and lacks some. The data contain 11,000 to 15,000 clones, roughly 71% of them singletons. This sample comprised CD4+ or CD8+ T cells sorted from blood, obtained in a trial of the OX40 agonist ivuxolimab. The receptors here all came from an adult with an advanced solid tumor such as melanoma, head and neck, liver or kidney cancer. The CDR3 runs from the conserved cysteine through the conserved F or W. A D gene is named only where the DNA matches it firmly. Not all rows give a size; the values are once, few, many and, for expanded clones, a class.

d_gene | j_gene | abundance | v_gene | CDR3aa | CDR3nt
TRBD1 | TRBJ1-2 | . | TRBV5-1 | CASSLAMGTGYGYTF | TGCGCCAGCAGCTTGGCCATGGGGACAGGCTATGGCTACACCTTC
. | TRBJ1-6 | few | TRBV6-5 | CASSYGGLSSPLHF | TGTGCCAGCAGTTACGGAGGGTTAAGTTCACCCCTCCACTTT
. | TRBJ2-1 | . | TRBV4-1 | CASGDYNEQFF | TGCGCCAGCGGAGACTACAATGAGCAGTTCTTC
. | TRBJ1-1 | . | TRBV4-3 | CASSQVLNGDTEAFF | TGCGCCAGCAGCCAAGTGCTGAATGGGGACACTGAAGCTTTCTTT
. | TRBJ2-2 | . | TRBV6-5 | CASRQLATGELFF | TGTGCCAGCAGACAATTAGCAACCGGGGAGCTGTTTTTT
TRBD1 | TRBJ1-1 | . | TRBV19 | CASSMGAGGNSEAFF | TGTGCCAGTAGTATGGGAGCAGGGGGGAACTCTGAAGCTTTCTTT
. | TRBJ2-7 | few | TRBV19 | CASSINPSEQYF | TGTGCCAGTTCTATAAACCCTTCGGAGCAGTACTTC
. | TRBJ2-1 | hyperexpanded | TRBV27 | CASSLGSGASGNEQFF | TGTGCCAGCAGTTTAGGGTCGGGAGCGAGTGGAAATGAGCAGTTCTTC
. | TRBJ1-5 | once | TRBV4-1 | CASSQQGYDQPQHF | TGCGCCAGCAGCCAACAGGGGTACGACCAGCCCCAGCATTTT
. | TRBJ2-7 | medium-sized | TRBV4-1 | CASSQGLGVGEQYF | TGCGCCAGCAGCCAAGGGCTTGGGGTGGGCGAGCAGTACTTC
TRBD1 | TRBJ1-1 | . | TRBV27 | CASSPPTGVLNTEAFF | TGTGCCAGCAGTCCCCCGACAGGGGTTCTGAACACTGAAGCTTTCTTT
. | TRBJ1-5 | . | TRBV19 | CASTGSLNQPQHF | TGTGCCAGTACCGGGTCCCTCAATCAGCCCCAGCATTTT
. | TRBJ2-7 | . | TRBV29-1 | CSVEAGLNEQYF | TGCAGCGTTGAAGCGGGGCTTAACGAGCAGTACTTC
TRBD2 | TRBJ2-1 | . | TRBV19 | CASSLSSGSSEQFF | TGTGCCAGTAGTTTGAGTAGCGGGAGTAGTGAGCAGTTCTTC
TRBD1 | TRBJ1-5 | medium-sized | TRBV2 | CASSSPEDRSDQPQHF | TGTGCCAGCAGTTCGCCCGAGGACAGGTCCGATCAGCCCCAGCATTTT
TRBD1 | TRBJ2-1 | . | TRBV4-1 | CASSQGQGRDEQFF | TGCGCCAGCAGCCAAGGACAGGGAAGAGATGAGCAGTTCTTC
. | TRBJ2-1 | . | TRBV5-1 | CASSLAGGEQFF | TGCGCCAGCAGCTTGGCCGGAGGTGAGCAGTTCTTC